Listed below are T cell receptor beta chains from one sample, sequenced in a study of shared T cell receptors in the human thymus. Data came from immunoSEQ multiplex PCR; TCRdb stores just in-frame clones and leaves some out. The data hold about 710,000 clones, with around 87% observed a single time. The data were also submitted as part of a second study, on human thymus T cells.

Sequenced input: thymocytes. The receptors were sampled from a boy younger than two with a congenital heart defect. CDR3s include the opening cysteine and the closing phenylalanine or tryptophan. The D gene is left open where the match is weak. Rows give clone size only sometimes, using once, few, many, or a class for an expanded clone.

>TRBV7-2|TRBJ1-4|TRBD1|-
CASSLRTGDANEKLFF
TGTGCCAGCAGCCTGCGTACAGGGGATGCGAATGAAAAACTGTTTTTT
>TRBV12-5|TRBJ2-1|TRBD2|few
CASAVGGRPNRNEQFF
TGTGCTAGTGCGGTGGGCGGGAGGCCGAACAGAAATGAGCAGTTCTTC
>TRBV6-1|TRBJ1-6|-|-
CASSERGGLNSSPLHF
TGTGCCAGCAGTGAAAGGGGGGGGCTAAATAGTTCACCCCTCCACTTT
>TRBV13|TRBJ2-1|TRBD2|-
CASSEGLVYNEQFF
TGTGCCAGCAGCGAGGGACTAGTGTACAATGAGCAGTTCTTC
>TRBV5-1|TRBJ2-7|TRBD1|-
CASSSPPGTGKYEQYF
TGCGCCAGCAGCTCGCCCCCTGGGACAGGGAAATACGAGCAGTACTTC
>TRBV30|TRBJ1-1|TRBD1|-
CAWIFPGTGSSSAEAFF
TGTGCCTGGATTTTCCCCGGGACAGGGAGCTCGTCGGCTGAAGCTTTCTTT
>TRBV15|TRBJ2-7|TRBD2|-
CATSRDRLAGVCYEQYF
TGTGCCACCAGCAGAGATCGTCTAGCGGGAGTTTGCTACGAGCAGTACTTC
>TRBV18|TRBJ1-5|-|-
CASSQGYQPQHF
TGTGCCAGCTCACAGGGGTATCAGCCCCAGCATTTT
>TRBV6-5|TRBJ1-1|-|-
CASIVNTEAFF
TGTGCCAGCATCGTGAACACTGAAGCTTTCTTT
>TRBV15|TRBJ1-6|TRBD1|-
CATSRDLQGVYSSPLHF
TGTGCCACCAGCAGAGATTTGCAGGGGGTCTACAGCTCACCCCTCCACTTT
>TRBV5-1|TRBJ2-3|TRBD2|-
CASSLASTSGVDTQYF
TGCGCCAGCAGCTTGGCTTCGACTAGCGGGGTGGATACGCAGTATTTT
>TRBV14|TRBJ2-7|TRBD2|-
CASSPGLAVVYEQYF
TGTGCCAGCAGCCCCGGTCTAGCGGTGGTCTACGAGCAGTACTTC
>TRBV6-6|TRBJ1-6|-|-
CASSARASGNSPLHF
TGTGCCAGCAGTGCCCGGGCATCGGGGAATTCACCCCTCCACTTT
>TRBV11-3|TRBJ2-1|TRBD2|-
CASSSIAGGKNEQFF
TGTGCCAGCAGCTCAATAGCGGGAGGAAAGAATGAGCAGTTCTTC
>TRBV5-4|TRBJ2-7|TRBD2|-
CASSLAGGEQYF
TGTGCCAGCAGCTTGGCGGGGGGCGAGCAGTACTTC
>TRBV5-6|TRBJ2-7|-|few
CASSLWAHLRFQQYF
TGTGCCAGCAGCTTGTGGGCCCACCTACGCTTCCAGCAGTACTTC
>TRBV27|TRBJ2-3|TRBD2|once
CASKSAGGPPDTQYF
TGTGCCAGCAAATCAGCGGGGGGCCCTCCAGATACGCAGTATTTT
>TRBV18|TRBJ2-7|-|-
CASSPAGKWDYEQYF
TGTGCCAGCTCACCGGCAGGGAAATGGGACTACGAGCAGTACTTC
>TRBV30|TRBJ1-2|TRBD1|-
CAWSGQGNYGYTF
TGTGCCTGGAGTGGACAGGGTAACTATGGCTACACCTTC
>TRBV28|TRBJ1-3|-|-
CASSLQGSLRVF
TGTGCCAGCAGTTTACAGGGGAGTCTTAGAGTCTTT
>TRBV28|TRBJ2-3|TRBD2|few
CASSPPASGPSTDTQYF
TGTGCCAGCAGTCCCCCGGCTAGCGGACCGAGCACAGATACGCAGTATTTT
>TRBV11-1|TRBJ1-4|-|-
CASAGDGNDEKLFF
TGTGCCAGCGCCGGGGATGGGAATGATGAAAAACTGTTTTTT
>TRBV15|TRBJ2-7|-|once
CATSRDKVEQGYEQYF
TGTGCCACCAGCAGAGATAAAGTGGAACAGGGTTACGAGCAGTACTTC
>TRBV18|TRBJ2-2|-|-
CASSPPGMLGLTGELFF
TGTGCCAGCTCACCGCCGGGAATGCTGGGATTAACCGGGGAGCTGTTTTTT
>TRBV7-2|TRBJ2-5|-|-
CASSELLQETQYF
TGTGCCAGCAGCGAACTCCTTCAAGAGACCCAGTACTTC
>TRBV5-1|TRBJ2-4|TRBD2|-
CASSGGGAGRDIQYF
TGCGCCAGCAGCGGAGGAGGGGCAGGGAGGGACATTCAGTACTTC
>TRBV28|TRBJ1-5|-|-
CASSLCTIQGYSNQPQHF
TGTGCCAGCAGTTTATGTACCATACAGGGTTATAGCAATCAGCCCCAGCATTTT
>TRBV4-3|TRBJ2-1|TRBD2|-
CASSQEWVGRVSYNEQFF
TGCGCCAGCAGCCAAGAGTGGGTCGGGAGGGTCTCCTACAATGAGCAGTTCTTC
>TRBV6-6|TRBJ1-4|TRBD1|-
CASSGDRGYEKLFF
TGTGCCAGCAGTGGGGACAGGGGGTATGAAAAACTGTTTTTT
>TRBV7-9|TRBJ2-3|TRBD1|-
CASSIGQGEVTDTQYF
TGTGCCAGCAGCATAGGACAGGGCGAGGTCACAGATACGCAGTATTTT
>TRBV7-9|TRBJ1-2|-|-
CASSIVQGGDGYTF
TGTGCCAGCAGCATAGTCCAGGGAGGAGACGGCTACACCTTC
>TRBV7-9|TRBJ2-7|-|-
CASSLVVGAGEQYF
TGTGCCAGCAGCTTAGTGGTGGGGGCTGGTGAGCAGTACTTC
>TRBV2|TRBJ2-1|TRBD2|-
CASDWRGDGNEQFF
TGTGCCAGCGACTGGCGGGGGGACGGAAATGAGCAGTTCTTC
>TRBV5-4|TRBJ2-5|-|-
CASSLLSSNQETQYF
TGTGCCAGCAGCTTATTGTCTAGCAACCAAGAGACCCAGTACTTC
>TRBV5-1|TRBJ2-7|-|-
CASRKGLWDEQYF
TGCGCCAGCAGAAAGGGACTCTGGGACGAGCAGTACTTC
>TRBV4-1|TRBJ1-2|TRBD1|few
CASSHLPRDRANYGYTF
TGCGCCAGCAGCCATCTCCCCCGGGACAGGGCGAACTATGGCTACACCTTC
>TRBV28|TRBJ1-1|-|-
CASSLVCGDTEAFF
TGTGCCAGCAGTTTAGTTTGCGGGGACACTGAAGCTTTCTTT
>TRBV19|TRBJ1-3|-|few
CASKRQDSGNTIYF
TGTGCCAGCAAGAGACAGGACTCTGGAAACACCATATATTTT
>TRBV5-6|TRBJ2-7|TRBD1|once
CASSIGQGASYEQYF
TGTGCCAGCAGCATAGGACAGGGGGCTAGCTACGAGCAGTACTTC
>TRBV7-9|TRBJ2-3|-|-
CASSPRLTVSTDTQYF
TGTGCCAGCAGCCCGCGACTGACCGTAAGCACAGATACGCAGTATTTT
>TRBV7-6|TRBJ2-3|TRBD1|-
CASSLTGTGGEPHTDTQYF
TGTGCCAGCAGCCTGACCGGGACAGGGGGTGAGCCTCACACAGATACGCAGTATTTT
>TRBV5-1|TRBJ2-5|-|-
CASSDSDSQETQYF
TGCGCCAGCAGCGACTCCGACAGCCAAGAGACCCAGTACTTC
>TRBV29-1|TRBJ2-1|-|-
CSVNGQSLSYNEQFF
TGCAGCGTCAATGGACAGAGTCTTTCCTACAATGAGCAGTTCTTC